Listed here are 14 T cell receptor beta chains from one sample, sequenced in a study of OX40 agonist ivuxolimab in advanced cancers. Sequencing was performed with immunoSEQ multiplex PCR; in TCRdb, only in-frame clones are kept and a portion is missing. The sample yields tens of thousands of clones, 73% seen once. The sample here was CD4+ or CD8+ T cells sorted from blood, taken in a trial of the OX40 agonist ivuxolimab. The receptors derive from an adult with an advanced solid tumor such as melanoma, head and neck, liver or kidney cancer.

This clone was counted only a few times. Here the CDR3 reads CASSAGTRHPDTQYF. The CDR3 DNA sequence: TGTGCCAGCAGCGCAGGGACGCGCCACCCAGATACGCAGTATTTT. The chain is built from TRBV9 and TRBJ2-3; D is perhaps TRBD1 or TRBD2 (5 bases each). CDR3 size: 15 residues. CDR1 is SGDLS, CDR2 YYNGEE, per germline. The V and J ends lost 3 bases and 4 bases respectively, with 15 bases between them.

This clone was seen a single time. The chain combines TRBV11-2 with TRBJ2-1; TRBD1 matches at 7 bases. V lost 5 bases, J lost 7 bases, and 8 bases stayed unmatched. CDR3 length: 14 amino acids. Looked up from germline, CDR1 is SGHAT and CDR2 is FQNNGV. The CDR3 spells CASSPGTDRNEQFF. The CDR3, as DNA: TGTGCCAGCAGCCCCGGGACAGACAGGAATGAGCAGTTCTTC.

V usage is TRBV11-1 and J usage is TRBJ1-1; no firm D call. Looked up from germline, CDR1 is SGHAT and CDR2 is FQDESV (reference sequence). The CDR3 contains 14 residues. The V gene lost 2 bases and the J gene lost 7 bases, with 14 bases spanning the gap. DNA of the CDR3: TGTGCCAGCAGCTTAAGAGGGAACTCCCGTGAAGCTTTCTTT. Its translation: CASSLRGNSREAFF.

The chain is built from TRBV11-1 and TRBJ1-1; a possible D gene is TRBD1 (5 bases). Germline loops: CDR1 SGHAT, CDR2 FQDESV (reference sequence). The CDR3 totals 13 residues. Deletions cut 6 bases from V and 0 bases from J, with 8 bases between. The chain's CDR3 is CASRRQLNTEAFF. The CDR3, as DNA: TGTGCCAGCAGAAGACAGTTGAACACTGAAGCTTTCTTT.

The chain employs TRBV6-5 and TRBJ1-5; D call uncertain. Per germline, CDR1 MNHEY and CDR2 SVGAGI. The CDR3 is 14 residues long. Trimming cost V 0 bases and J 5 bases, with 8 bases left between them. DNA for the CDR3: TGTGCCAGCAGTTACTCGAAATACTATCAGCCCCAGCATTTT. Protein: CASSYSKYYQPQHF.

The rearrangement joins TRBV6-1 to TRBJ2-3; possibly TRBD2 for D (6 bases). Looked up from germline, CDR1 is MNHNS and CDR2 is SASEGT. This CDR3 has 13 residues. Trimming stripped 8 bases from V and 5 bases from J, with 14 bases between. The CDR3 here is CASGAWGGDTQYF. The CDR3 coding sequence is TGTGCCAGCGGTGCCTGGGGAGGAGATACGCAGTATTTT.

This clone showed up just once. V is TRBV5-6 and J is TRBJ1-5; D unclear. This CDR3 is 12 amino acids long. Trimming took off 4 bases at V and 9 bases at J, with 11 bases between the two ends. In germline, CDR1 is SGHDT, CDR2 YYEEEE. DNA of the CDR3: TGTGCCAGCAGCGCACCCGGTGGGCCCCAGCATTTT. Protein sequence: CASSAPGGPQHF.

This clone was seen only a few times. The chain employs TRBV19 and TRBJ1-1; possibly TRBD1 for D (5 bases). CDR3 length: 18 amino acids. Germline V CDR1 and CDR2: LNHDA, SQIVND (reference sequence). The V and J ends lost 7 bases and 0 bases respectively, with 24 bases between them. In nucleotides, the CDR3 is TGTGCCAGTACCACCTCGTCCAGGGTGAATCGCATGAACACTGAAGCTTTCTTT. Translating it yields CASTTSSRVNRMNTEAFF.

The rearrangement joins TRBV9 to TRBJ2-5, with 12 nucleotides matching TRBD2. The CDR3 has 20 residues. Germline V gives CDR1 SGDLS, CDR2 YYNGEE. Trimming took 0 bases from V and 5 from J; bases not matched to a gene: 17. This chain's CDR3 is CASSVGSESSGGAPLETQYF. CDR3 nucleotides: TGTGCCAGCAGCGTAGGGAGTGAGTCTAGCGGGGGGGCCCCCTTGGAGACCCAGTACTTC.

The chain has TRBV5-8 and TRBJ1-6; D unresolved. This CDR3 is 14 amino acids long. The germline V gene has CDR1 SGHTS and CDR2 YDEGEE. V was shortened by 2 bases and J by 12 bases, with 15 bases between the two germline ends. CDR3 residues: CASSLGVGVRPLHF. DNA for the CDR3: TGTGCCAGCAGCTTAGGAGTAGGCGTGCGACCCCTCCACTTT.

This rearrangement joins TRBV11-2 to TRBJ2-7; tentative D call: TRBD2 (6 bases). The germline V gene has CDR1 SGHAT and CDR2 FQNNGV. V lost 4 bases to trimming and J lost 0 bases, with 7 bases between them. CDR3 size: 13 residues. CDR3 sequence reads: CASSWGLSYEQYF. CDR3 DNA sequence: TGTGCCAGCAGCTGGGGACTCTCCTACGAGCAGTACTTC. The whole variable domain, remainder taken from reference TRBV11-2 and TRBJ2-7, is EAGVAQSPRYKIIEKRQSVAFWCNPISGHATLYWYQQILGQGPKLLIQFQNNGVVDDSQLPKDRFSAERLKGVDSTLKIQPAKLEDSAVYLCASSWGLSYEQYFGPGTRLTVT.

Written as DNA, the CDR3 is TGTGCCAGCAGTGAAGCGCCTGTTGGGGTAGCGAACACTGAAGCTTTCTTT. Its translation: CASSEAPVGVANTEAFF. The chain has TRBV2 and TRBJ1-1; no clear D. The germline CDR1 and CDR2 sequences are SNHLY and FYNNEI. The CDR3 is 17 amino acids. V lost 0 bases and J lost 1, with 15 bases in between. The full variable domain, its missing parts supplied by reference TRBV2 and TRBJ1-1, is EPEVTQTPSHQVTQMGQEVILRCVPISNHLYFYWYRQILGQKVEFLVSFYNNEISEKSEIFDDQFSVERPDGSNFTLKIRSTKLEDSAMYFCASSEAPVGVANTEAFFGQGTRLTVV.

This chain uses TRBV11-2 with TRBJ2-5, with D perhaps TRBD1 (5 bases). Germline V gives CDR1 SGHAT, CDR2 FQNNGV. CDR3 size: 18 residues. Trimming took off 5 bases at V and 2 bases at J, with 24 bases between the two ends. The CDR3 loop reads CASSPWGGLDLGQETQYF. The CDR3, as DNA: TGTGCCAGCAGCCCCTGGGGCGGTCTGGATTTGGGGCAAGAGACCCAGTACTTC.

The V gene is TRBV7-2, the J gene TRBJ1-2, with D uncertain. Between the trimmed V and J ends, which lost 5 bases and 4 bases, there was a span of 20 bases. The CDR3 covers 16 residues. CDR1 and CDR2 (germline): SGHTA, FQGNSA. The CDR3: CASSPIVWSGSYGYTF. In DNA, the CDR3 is TGTGCCAGCAGCCCAATCGTCTGGTCAGGAAGCTATGGCTACACCTTC. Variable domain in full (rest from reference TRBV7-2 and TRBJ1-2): GAGVSQSPSNKVTEKGKDVELRCDPISGHTALYWYRQSLGQGLEFLIYFQGNSAPDKSGLPSDRFSAERTGGSVSTLTIQRTQQEDSAVYLCASSPIVWSGSYGYTFGSGTRLTVV.